Listed below are T cell receptor beta chains from one sample, sequenced in a study of blood T cells in healthy people across ages. TCRdb recomputed calls from the 5' RACE reads with MiXCR, one row per CDR3 protein. The data show about 1.4 million distinct CDR3 sequences, with 55% to 75% seen just once and more than 6% held by the top ten. The sample was blood. These receptors were collected from a man aged 18 to 30 in good health. Both conserved end residues are part of each CDR3. The D gene is left open where the match is weak. Clone size is stated in some rows and not others, as once, few, many or a class when expanded.

V gene: TRBV6-5; clone size: NA; D gene: TRBD1; J gene: TRBJ2-5; CDR3 DNA: TGTGCCAGCAGGGTACAGGGGTCAGAGACCCAGTACTTC; CDR3 protein: CASRVQGSETQYF
V gene: TRBV9; clone size: few; D gene: NA; J gene: TRBJ1-6; CDR3 DNA: TGTGCCAGCAGCGTAGCGGACCCTGATTCACCCCTCCACTTT; CDR3 protein: CASSVADPDSPLHF
V gene: TRBV6-6; clone size: NA; D gene: NA; J gene: TRBJ2-7; CDR3 DNA: TGTGCCAGCAGTTACTGGACAGCCTACGAGCAGTACTTC; CDR3 protein: CASSYWTAYEQYF
V gene: TRBV28; clone size: NA; D gene: NA; J gene: TRBJ2-2; CDR3 DNA: TGTGCCAGCAGTTTCCCCCCCGGGTCCTATAACACCGGGGAGCTGTTTTTT; CDR3 protein: CASSFPPGSYNTGELFF
V gene: TRBV4-1; clone size: NA; D gene: NA; J gene: TRBJ2-3; CDR3 DNA: TGCGCCAGCAGCCAAGAAACTTCTCTGCCAGATACGCAGTATTTT; CDR3 protein: CASSQETSLPDTQYF
V gene: TRBV4-1; clone size: NA; D gene: NA; J gene: TRBJ2-2; CDR3 DNA: TGCGCCAGCAGCCAAGACCCAGGGTTGAACACCGGGGAGCTGTTTTTT; CDR3 protein: CASSQDPGLNTGELFF
V gene: TRBV20-1; clone size: NA; D gene: TRBD1; J gene: TRBJ2-7; CDR3 DNA: TGCAGTGCTAGGGGGACAGGGAGTAGATACGAGCAGTACTTC; CDR3 protein: CSARGTGSRYEQYF
V gene: TRBV21-1; clone size: few; D gene: NA; J gene: TRBJ1-1; CDR3 DNA: NA; CDR3 protein: CASSKVGTGTNTEAFF
V gene: TRBV20-1; clone size: NA; D gene: NA; J gene: TRBJ2-1; CDR3 DNA: TGCAGTGCTAGATCCAGTCTGAGCTCCTACAATGAGCAGTTCTTC; CDR3 protein: CSARSSLSSYNEQFF
V gene: TRBV9; clone size: NA; D gene: TRBD2; J gene: TRBJ2-1; CDR3 DNA: TGTGCCAGCAGCCGGGGGACTAGGTCTAAAAATGAGCAGTTCTTC; CDR3 protein: CASSRGTRSKNEQFF
V gene: TRBV6-2/TRBV6-3; clone size: NA; D gene: NA; J gene: TRBJ2-7; CDR3 DNA: TGTGCCAGCAGGCCCCCGGTTCGGATCGAGCAGTACTTC; CDR3 protein: CASRPPVRIEQYF
V gene: TRBV29-1; clone size: NA; D gene: NA; J gene: TRBJ2-2; CDR3 DNA: TGCAGCGGAAGGGACGGCACCGGGGAGCTGTTTTTT; CDR3 protein: CSGRDGTGELFF
V gene: TRBV20-1; clone size: few; D gene: NA; J gene: TRBJ2-3; CDR3 DNA: TGCAGTGCCCATGCCACAGATACGCAGTATTTT; CDR3 protein: CSAHATDTQYF
V gene: TRBV4-2; clone size: once; D gene: TRBD2; J gene: TRBJ2-7; CDR3 DNA: TGTGCCAGCAGCCAAGGTGCACTAGCGCGCTCCTACGAGCAGTACTTC; CDR3 protein: CASSQGALARSYEQYF
V gene: TRBV5-1; clone size: NA; D gene: NA; J gene: TRBJ2-7; CDR3 DNA: TGCGCCAGCGCTAGGGGTTCCGACGAGCAGTACTTC; CDR3 protein: CASARGSDEQYF
V gene: TRBV11-2; clone size: NA; D gene: NA; J gene: TRBJ2-2; CDR3 DNA: TGTGCCAGCAGCTTAGATTTCCCTAACCCAGGCACCGGGGAGCTGTTTTTT; CDR3 protein: CASSLDFPNPGTGELFF
V gene: TRBV25-1; clone size: NA; D gene: NA; J gene: TRBJ1-1; CDR3 DNA: TGTGCCAGCAGTGAATGGACTGCTGCTGAAGCTTTCTTT; CDR3 protein: CASSEWTAAEAFF
V gene: TRBV28; clone size: NA; D gene: TRBD1; J gene: TRBJ2-7; CDR3 DNA: TGTGCCAGCAGTTCCGACAGGGAGATCTCCTACGAGCAGTACTTC; CDR3 protein: CASSSDREISYEQYF
V gene: TRBV20-1; clone size: NA; D gene: NA; J gene: TRBJ1-5; CDR3 DNA: TGCAGTGCTAGCAGAGATCGGGACAATCAGCCCCAGCATTTT; CDR3 protein: CSASRDRDNQPQHF
V gene: TRBV29-1; clone size: NA; D gene: NA; J gene: TRBJ2-3; CDR3 DNA: TGCAGCGTTGAGGGTCTTGCCCAAACAGATACGCAGTATTTT; CDR3 protein: CSVEGLAQTDTQYF
V gene: TRBV7-9; clone size: NA; D gene: NA; J gene: TRBJ2-1; CDR3 DNA: TGTGCCAGCAGCCCGATCAGACATTCGGCCTACAATGAGCAGTTCTTC; CDR3 protein: CASSPIRHSAYNEQFF
V gene: TRBV12-3/TRBV12-4; clone size: NA; D gene: TRBD2; J gene: TRBJ2-2; CDR3 DNA: TGTGCCAGCAGGAGGGCGGGAGGAAACACCGGGGAGCTGTTTTTT; CDR3 protein: CASRRAGGNTGELFF
V gene: TRBV7-4; clone size: NA; D gene: NA; J gene: TRBJ1-5; CDR3 DNA: TGTGCCAGCAGCTTCCGACCTCATCAGCCCCAGCATTTT; CDR3 protein: CASSFRPHQPQHF
V gene: TRBV7-6; clone size: NA; D gene: NA; J gene: TRBJ1-5; CDR3 DNA: TGTGCCAGCAGCTTACTCGGGTTGAATCAGCCCCAGCATTTT; CDR3 protein: CASSLLGLNQPQHF
V gene: TRBV3-1; clone size: NA; D gene: NA; J gene: TRBJ1-2; CDR3 DNA: TGTGCCAGCAGCCAAGATCGGGTAGCCAACTATGGCTACACCTTC; CDR3 protein: CASSQDRVANYGYTF
V gene: TRBV29-1; clone size: once; D gene: NA; J gene: TRBJ2-3; CDR3 DNA: TGCAGCGTTACATTCGGGACACCTAAACAGATACGCATGAGAGCGCAGTATTTT; CDR3 protein: CSVTFGTPKQIRMRAQYF
V gene: TRBV12-3/TRBV12-4; clone size: NA; D gene: NA; J gene: TRBJ1-2; CDR3 DNA: TGTGCCAGCAGTAACCGAGACAGATACTATGGCTACACCTTC; CDR3 protein: CASSNRDRYYGYTF
V gene: TRBV6-2/TRBV6-3; clone size: NA; D gene: TRBD2; J gene: TRBJ2-1; CDR3 DNA: TGTGCCAGCAGTACCCCTAGCGGGGTTTACAATGAGCAGTTCTTC; CDR3 protein: CASSTPSGVYNEQFF
V gene: TRBV29-1; clone size: few; D gene: NA; J gene: TRBJ2-7; CDR3 DNA: TGCAGCGTTGAAGATCGGGCATCCAGGGGATCCTACGAGCAGTACTTC; CDR3 protein: CSVEDRASRGSYEQYF
V gene: TRBV6-2/TRBV6-3; clone size: NA; D gene: NA; J gene: TRBJ1-2; CDR3 DNA: TGTGCCAGCAGTCCCTCCCGAGGAGGGACGGGCTATGGCTACACCTTC; CDR3 protein: CASSPSRGGTGYGYTF
V gene: TRBV12-3/TRBV12-4; clone size: once; D gene: NA; J gene: TRBJ2-1; CDR3 DNA: TGTGCCAGCAGTCTGAACACATTTGAGCAGTTCTTC; CDR3 protein: CASSLNTFEQFF
V gene: TRBV27; clone size: NA; D gene: TRBD1; J gene: TRBJ2-7; CDR3 DNA: TGTGCCAGCACCAGTTTGGTAGGGACAGGACAGAACGAGCAGTACTTC; CDR3 protein: CASTSLVGTGQNEQYF
V gene: TRBV20-1; clone size: NA; D gene: NA; J gene: TRBJ2-7; CDR3 DNA: TGCAGTGCTAGAGGAGGGACCAGAACGCGAACGAACGAGCAGTACTTC; CDR3 protein: CSARGGTRTRTNEQYF
V gene: TRBV20-1; clone size: NA; D gene: NA; J gene: TRBJ2-1; CDR3 DNA: TGCAGTGCTACCAGTCCTCTACCGTACAATGAGCAGTTCTTC; CDR3 protein: CSATSPLPYNEQFF
V gene: TRBV4-2; clone size: NA; D gene: NA; J gene: TRBJ1-6; CDR3 DNA: TGTGCCAGCAGCCAACCGGGACGGACACATAATTCACCCCTCCACTTT; CDR3 protein: CASSQPGRTHNSPLHF
V gene: TRBV2; clone size: NA; D gene: NA; J gene: TRBJ2-5; CDR3 DNA: TGTGCCAGCAGTGACCTGACCCCGGGGGAGACCCAGTACTTC; CDR3 protein: CASSDLTPGETQYF
V gene: TRBV12-3/TRBV12-4; clone size: NA; D gene: NA; J gene: TRBJ2-7; CDR3 DNA: TGTGCCAGCGGCGGTCTCTACGAGCAGTACTTC; CDR3 protein: CASGGLYEQYF
V gene: TRBV29-1; clone size: NA; D gene: NA; J gene: TRBJ2-5; CDR3 DNA: TGCAGCGTTGATGCAGGGACCCAGTACTTC; CDR3 protein: CSVDAGTQYF
V gene: TRBV4-3; clone size: NA; D gene: NA; J gene: TRBJ1-1; CDR3 DNA: TGCGCCAGCAGCCAACTGCGAGCCACGAACACTGAAGCTTTCTTT; CDR3 protein: CASSQLRATNTEAFF
V gene: TRBV20-1; clone size: once; D gene: NA; J gene: TRBJ1-5; CDR3 DNA: TGCAGTGCTAGAGGTGGTGAGCACCAGCCCCAGCATTTT; CDR3 protein: CSARGGEHQPQHF
V gene: TRBV20-1; clone size: NA; D gene: TRBD1; J gene: TRBJ2-4; CDR3 DNA: TGCAGTGCCAAAGACAGGGCCATAGCCAAAAACATTCAGTACTTC; CDR3 protein: CSAKDRAIAKNIQYF
V gene: TRBV6-5; clone size: few; D gene: NA; J gene: TRBJ2-7; CDR3 DNA: TGTGCCAGCAGCCACGATGGTTCCGAGCAGTACTTC; CDR3 protein: CASSHDGSEQYF
V gene: TRBV27; clone size: NA; D gene: TRBD2; J gene: TRBJ2-5; CDR3 DNA: TGTGCCAGCAGTTTGGAGGCTCTGGGCGGGGGGGCAGAGACCCAGTACTTC; CDR3 protein: CASSLEALGGGAETQYF
V gene: TRBV4-3; clone size: few; D gene: NA; J gene: TRBJ2-3; CDR3 DNA: TGCGCCAGCAGCCAAGAATTCGGGGGGCTCAACACAGATACGCAGTATTTT; CDR3 protein: CASSQEFGGLNTDTQYF
V gene: TRBV5-1; clone size: few; D gene: NA; J gene: TRBJ2-4; CDR3 DNA: TGCGCCAGCAGCTTGGAGATCTCGTCCAAAAACATTCAGTACTTC; CDR3 protein: CASSLEISSKNIQYF
V gene: TRBV5-1; clone size: NA; D gene: NA; J gene: TRBJ2-1; CDR3 DNA: TGCGCCAGCAGCGTCGGCGGACACGGGAATGAGCAGTTCTTC; CDR3 protein: CASSVGGHGNEQFF
V gene: TRBV27; clone size: NA; D gene: TRBD1; J gene: TRBJ2-7; CDR3 DNA: TGTGCCAGCAGTGGACCGGGACAGGGTGTATCCTACGAGCAGTACTTC; CDR3 protein: CASSGPGQGVSYEQYF
V gene: TRBV9; clone size: once; D gene: TRBD2; J gene: TRBJ2-3; CDR3 DNA: TGTGTCAGCAGCCTCGGGGGGGCTAGCACAGATACGCAGTATTTT; CDR3 protein: CVSSLGGASTDTQYF
V gene: TRBV6-1; clone size: NA; D gene: TRBD1; J gene: TRBJ2-7; CDR3 DNA: TGTGCCAGCAGTGAAGGGGGACAGTCTTTCTACGAGCAGTACTTC; CDR3 protein: CASSEGGQSFYEQYF
V gene: TRBV2; clone size: NA; D gene: TRBD1; J gene: TRBJ1-1; CDR3 DNA: TGTGCCAGCAGTGAAATCAGAGGACAGGGTCGGTACACTGAAGCTTTCTTT; CDR3 protein: CASSEIRGQGRYTEAFF
V gene: TRBV6-5; clone size: NA; D gene: TRBD1; J gene: TRBJ1-2; CDR3 DNA: TGTGCCAGCAGTACATGGACAGGGGATGGCTACACCTTC; CDR3 protein: CASSTWTGDGYTF
V gene: TRBV7-9; clone size: few; D gene: NA; J gene: TRBJ1-2; CDR3 DNA: TGTGCCAGCAGCTTAGCCCTTTCTGATGGCTACACCTTC; CDR3 protein: CASSLALSDGYTF
V gene: TRBV20-1; clone size: NA; D gene: TRBD1; J gene: TRBJ1-6; CDR3 DNA: TGCAGTGCAACCTCGGGACAGTTCGATTCACCCCTCCACTTT; CDR3 protein: CSATSGQFDSPLHF
V gene: TRBV29-1; clone size: NA; D gene: TRBD1; J gene: TRBJ1-1; CDR3 DNA: TGCAGCGCCCTGGGACAGGGGCCAGATGAAGCTTTCTTT; CDR3 protein: CSALGQGPDEAFF
V gene: TRBV12-3/TRBV12-4; clone size: NA; D gene: TRBD1; J gene: TRBJ2-7; CDR3 DNA: TGTGCCAGCAGTTTATGGGGACAGGGAAGTGTGGACGAGCAGTACTTC; CDR3 protein: CASSLWGQGSVDEQYF
V gene: TRBV5-5; clone size: NA; D gene: NA; J gene: TRBJ1-1; CDR3 DNA: TGTGCCAGCAGCTTGGCCACAGCCACTGAAGCTTTCTTT; CDR3 protein: CASSLATATEAFF
V gene: TRBV5-1; clone size: few; D gene: NA; J gene: TRBJ1-2; CDR3 DNA: TGCGCCAGCAGCGCAGGGACCGAACTCTATGGCTACACCTTC; CDR3 protein: CASSAGTELYGYTF
V gene: TRBV12-3/TRBV12-4; clone size: NA; D gene: NA; J gene: TRBJ2-7; CDR3 DNA: TGTGCCAGCAGTCCGCGCAGGGTTGGGGGCGAGCAGTACTTC; CDR3 protein: CASSPRRVGGEQYF
V gene: TRBV4-3; clone size: NA; D gene: NA; J gene: TRBJ2-7; CDR3 DNA: TGCGCCAGCAGCCAAGGTCCCGGGACTTCCTACGAGCAGTACTTC; CDR3 protein: CASSQGPGTSYEQYF
V gene: TRBV5-1; clone size: NA; D gene: TRBD2; J gene: TRBJ2-1; CDR3 DNA: TGCGCCAGCAGCTTGGCACTAGCGGGGGGTTCCTACTACAATGAGCAGTTCTTC; CDR3 protein: CASSLALAGGSYYNEQFF